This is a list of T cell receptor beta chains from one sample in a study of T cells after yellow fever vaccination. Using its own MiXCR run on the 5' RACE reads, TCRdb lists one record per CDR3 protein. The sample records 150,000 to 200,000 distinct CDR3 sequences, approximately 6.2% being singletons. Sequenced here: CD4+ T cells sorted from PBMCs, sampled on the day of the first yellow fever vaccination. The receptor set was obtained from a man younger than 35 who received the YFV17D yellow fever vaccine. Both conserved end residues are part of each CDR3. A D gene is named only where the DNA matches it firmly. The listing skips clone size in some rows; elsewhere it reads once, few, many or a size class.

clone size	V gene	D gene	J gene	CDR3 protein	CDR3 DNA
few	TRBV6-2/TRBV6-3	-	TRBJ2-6	CASSYVLSGANVLTF	TGTGCCAGCAGTTACGTGCTCTCTGGGGCCAACGTCCTGACTTTC
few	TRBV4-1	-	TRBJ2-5	CASSRTPQGFQETQYF	TGCGCCAGCTCCCGGACCCCACAGGGATTCCAAGAGACCCAGTACTTC
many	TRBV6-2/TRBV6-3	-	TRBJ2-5	CASSYLDFGTQYF	TGTGCCAGCAGTTACCTCGACTTCGGGACCCAGTACTTC
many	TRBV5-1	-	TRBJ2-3	CASSWGLFTGTDTQYF	TGCGCCAGCAGCTGGGGACTCTTCACCGGCACAGATACGCAGTATTTT
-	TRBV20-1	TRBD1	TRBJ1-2	CSAGQGANYGYTF	TGCAGTGCCGGACAGGGAGCTAACTATGGCTACACCTTC
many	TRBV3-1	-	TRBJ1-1	CASNQGGTNTEAFF	TGTGCCAGCAACCAGGGAGGCACGAACACTGAAGCTTTCTTT
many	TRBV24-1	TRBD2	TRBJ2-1	CATSELAGGNEQFF	TGTGCCACCAGTGAGCTAGCGGGGGGCAATGAGCAGTTCTTC
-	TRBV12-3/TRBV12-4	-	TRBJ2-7	CASSLRGIYEQYF	TGTGCCAGCAGTTTAAGGGGCATCTACGAGCAGTACTTC
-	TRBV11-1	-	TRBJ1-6	CASSYGRRDSPLHF	TGTGCCAGCAGCTATGGGAGACGAGATTCACCCCTCCACTTT
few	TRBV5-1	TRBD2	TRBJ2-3	CASSRWTSGGGDTQYF	TGCGCCAGCAGCAGGTGGACTAGCGGGGGGGGAGATACGCAGTATTTT
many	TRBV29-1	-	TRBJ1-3	CSVNQGNTIYF	TGCAGCGTAAACCAGGGAAACACCATATATTTT
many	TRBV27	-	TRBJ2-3	CASTGTSTDTQYF	TGTGCCAGCACCGGGACGAGCACAGATACGCAGTATTTT
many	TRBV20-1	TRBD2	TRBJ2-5	CSASLAGEETQYF	TGCAGTGCTAGCCTAGCGGGGGAAGAGACCCAGTACTTC
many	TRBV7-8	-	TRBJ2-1	CASSLALPGDNEQFF	TGTGCCAGCAGCCTAGCACTCCCCGGCGACAATGAGCAGTTCTTC
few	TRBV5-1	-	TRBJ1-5	CASSLGPRNLGNQPQHF	TGCGCCAGCAGCTTGGGCCCCAGAAACTTGGGCAATCAGCCCCAGCATTTT
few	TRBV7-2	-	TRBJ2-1	CASSLASQYNEQFF	TGTGCCAGCAGCTTAGCGTCCCAGTACAATGAGCAGTTCTTC
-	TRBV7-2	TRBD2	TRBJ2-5	CASSLGLAGFQETQYF	TGTGCCAGCAGCTTAGGGCTAGCGGGATTCCAAGAGACCCAGTACTTC
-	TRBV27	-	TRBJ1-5	CASSLSGGSKQPQHF	TGTGCCAGCAGTTTATCAGGGGGGAGCAAGCAGCCCCAGCATTTT
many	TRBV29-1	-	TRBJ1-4	CSVAIGQANEKLFF	TGCAGCGTTGCTATAGGGCAAGCTAATGAAAAACTGTTTTTT
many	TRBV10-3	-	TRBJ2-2	CAIRPGSDTGELFF	TGTGCCATCAGACCTGGAAGCGACACCGGGGAGCTGTTTTTT
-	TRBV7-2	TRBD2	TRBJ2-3	CASSLWPGGPNTQYF	TGTGCCAGCAGCTTATGGCCGGGGGGGCCGAATACGCAGTATTTT
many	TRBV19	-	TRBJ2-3	CASSRLHTSTDTQYF	TGTGCCAGTAGTCGATTACACACTAGCACAGATACGCAGTATTTT
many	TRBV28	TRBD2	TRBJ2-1	CASSVIAGGTWEQFF	TGTGCCAGCAGTGTGATAGCGGGGGGGACATGGGAGCAGTTCTTC
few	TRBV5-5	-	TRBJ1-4	CASSHPGEANEKLFF	TGTGCCAGCAGCCACCCAGGGGAGGCTAATGAAAAACTGTTTTTT
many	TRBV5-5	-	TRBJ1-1	CASSLVAGAIEAFF	TGTGCCAGCAGCTTGGTGGCAGGGGCGATTGAAGCTTTCTTT
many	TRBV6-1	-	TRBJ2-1	CASTWMEGDNEQFF	TGTGCCAGCACGTGGATGGAAGGGGATAATGAGCAGTTCTTC
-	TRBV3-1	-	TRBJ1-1	CASSHDGLQRF	TGTGCCAGCAGCCACGACGGACTTCAGCGTTTT
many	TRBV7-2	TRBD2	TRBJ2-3	CASSTGGAADTQYF	TGTGCCAGCAGCACCGGGGGGGCGGCTGATACGCAGTATTTT
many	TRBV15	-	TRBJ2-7	CATSKEAFSSYEQYF	TGTGCCACCAGCAAGGAGGCCTTCAGCTCCTACGAGCAGTACTTC
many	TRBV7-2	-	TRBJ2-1	CASSLRRGRYNEQFF	TGTGCCAGCAGCCTCAGGAGGGGCCGCTACAATGAGCAGTTCTTC
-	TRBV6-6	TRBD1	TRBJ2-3	CASSDHRGRLTDTQYF	TGTGCCAGCAGTGATCACAGGGGGCGCCTGACAGATACGCAGTATTTT
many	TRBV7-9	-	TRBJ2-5	CASSLELPGEKETQYF	TGTGCCAGCAGCTTAGAACTACCGGGAGAAAAAGAGACCCAGTACTTC
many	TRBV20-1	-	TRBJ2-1	CSARLQSYEQFF	TGCAGTGCTAGACTCCAGTCATATGAGCAGTTCTTC
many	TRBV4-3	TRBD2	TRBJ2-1	CASSQPSGGRNEQFF	TGCGCCAGCAGCCAGCCCAGCGGGGGTAGGAATGAGCAGTTCTTC
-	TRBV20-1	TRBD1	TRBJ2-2	CSAQQGAANTGELFF	TGCAGTGCCCAGCAGGGGGCAGCGAACACCGGGGAGCTGTTTTTT
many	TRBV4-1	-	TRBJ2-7	CASSQPTRGANSYEQYF	TGCGCCAGCAGCCAACCTACAAGGGGGGCTAACTCCTACGAGCAGTACTTC
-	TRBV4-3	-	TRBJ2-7	CASSQAGGLSYEQYF	TGCGCCAGCAGCCAGGCAGGGGGACTCTCCTACGAGCAGTACTTC
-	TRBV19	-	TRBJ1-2	CASSFGGGYTF	TGTGCCAGTAGTTTTGGAGGAGGCTACACCTTC
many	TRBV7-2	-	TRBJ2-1	CASSSSGSGLYNEQFF	TGTGCCAGCAGCTCGTCTGGTAGCGGTCTTTACAATGAGCAGTTCTTC
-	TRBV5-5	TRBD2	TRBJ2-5	CASSKGLADSKETQYF	TGTGCCAGCAGCAAGGGACTAGCGGATTCCAAAGAGACCCAGTACTTC
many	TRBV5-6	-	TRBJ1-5	CASSSQTVPNQPQHF	TGTGCCAGCAGCTCTCAGACAGTACCCAATCAGCCCCAGCATTTT
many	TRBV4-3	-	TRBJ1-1	CASSQDRGMNTEAFF	TGCGCCAGCAGCCAAGACAGGGGTATGAACACTGAAGCTTTCTTT
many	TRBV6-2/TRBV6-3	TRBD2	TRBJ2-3	CASSYPGLAGNTQYF	TGTGCCAGCAGTTACCCAGGACTAGCGGGAAATACGCAGTATTTT
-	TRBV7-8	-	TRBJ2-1	CASSPKRGPYNEQFF	TGTGCCAGCAGCCCCAAACGGGGGCCCTACAATGAGCAGTTCTTC
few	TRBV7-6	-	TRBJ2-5	CASSLTQAGQETQYF	TGTGCCAGCAGCTTAACACAGGCCGGTCAGGAGACCCAGTACTTC
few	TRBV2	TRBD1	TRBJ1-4	CASTGTGNEKLFF	TGTGCCAGCACCGGGACAGGCAATGAAAAACTGTTTTTT
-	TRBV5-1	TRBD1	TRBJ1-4	CASSRWTGGLEKLFF	TGCGCCAGCAGCAGGTGGACAGGGGGATTGGAAAAACTGTTTTTT
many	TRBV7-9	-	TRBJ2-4	CASTALENIQYF	TGTGCCAGCACCGCACTTGAAAACATTCAGTACTTC
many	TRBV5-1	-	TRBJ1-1	CASSWTEGGTEAFF	TGCGCCAGCAGCTGGACGGAGGGCGGCACTGAAGCTTTCTTT
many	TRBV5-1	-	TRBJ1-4	CASAPGRLNEKLFF	TGCGCCAGCGCTCCGGGACGGCTTAATGAAAAACTGTTTTTT
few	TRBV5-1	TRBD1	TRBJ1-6	CASSSDRGSPLHF	TGCGCCAGCAGCTCCGACAGGGGCTCACCCCTCCACTTT
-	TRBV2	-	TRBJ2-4	CASRTPGAKNIQYF	TGTGCCAGCAGGACGCCGGGGGCCAAAAACATTCAGTACTTC
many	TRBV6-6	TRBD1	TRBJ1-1	CAINPQGAGEAFF	TGTGCCATCAACCCCCAGGGGGCCGGGGAAGCTTTCTTT
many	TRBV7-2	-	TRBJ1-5	CASSPQGQPQHF	TGTGCCAGCAGCCCACAGGGTCAGCCCCAGCATTTT